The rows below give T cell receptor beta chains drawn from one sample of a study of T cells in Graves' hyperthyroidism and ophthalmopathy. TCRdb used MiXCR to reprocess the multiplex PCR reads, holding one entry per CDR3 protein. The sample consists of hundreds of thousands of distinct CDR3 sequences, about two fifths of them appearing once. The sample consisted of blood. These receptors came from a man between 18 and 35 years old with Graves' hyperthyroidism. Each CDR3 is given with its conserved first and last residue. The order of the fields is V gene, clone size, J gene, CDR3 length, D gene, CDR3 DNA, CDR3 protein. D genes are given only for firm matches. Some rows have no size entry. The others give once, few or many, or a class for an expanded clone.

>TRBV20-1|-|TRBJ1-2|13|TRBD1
TGCAGTGCTTCGACAGGGGGCTACTATGGCTACACCTTC
CSASTGGYYGYTF
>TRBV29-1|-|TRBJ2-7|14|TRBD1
TGCAGCGTTGATGGCGGGACAGGGATCGAAGAGCAGTACTTC
CSVDGGTGIEEQYF
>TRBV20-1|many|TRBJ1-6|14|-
TGCAGTGCTAGAGATGGTCAGGGGTGGTCACCCCTCCACTTT
CSARDGQGWSPLHF
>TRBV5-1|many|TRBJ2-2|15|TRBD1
TGCGCCAGCAGCTCGAACCGACAGGGAACAGGGGAGCTGTTTTTT
CASSSNRQGTGELFF
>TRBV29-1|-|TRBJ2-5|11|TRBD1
TGCAGCGTTGAAAGGGGGACAGGGGGCTACTTC
CSVERGTGGYF
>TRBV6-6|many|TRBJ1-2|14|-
TGTGCCAGCACCGAGAGGGGCAGGGAACGCGGCTACACCTTC
CASTERGRERGYTF
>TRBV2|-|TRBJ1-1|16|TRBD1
TGTGCCAGCAGTACCATGACAGGGGCGCTCCGTTCTGAAGCTTTCTTT
CASSTMTGALRSEAFF
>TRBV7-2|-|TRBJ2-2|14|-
TGTGCCAGCTTAGCGAGAGCTAACGCCGGGGAGCTGTTTTTT
CASLARANAGELFF
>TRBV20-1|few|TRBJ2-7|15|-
TGCAGTGCTAGAAGTAGACGCCAGGGCGTCTACGAGCAGTACTTC
CSARSRRQGVYEQYF
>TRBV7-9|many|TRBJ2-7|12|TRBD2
TGTGCCAGTGGGCGGGGGGACTACGAGCAGTACTTC
CASGRGDYEQYF
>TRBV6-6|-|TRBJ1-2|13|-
TGTGCCAGCTCTTTGGACTTTAACTATGGCTACACCTTC
CASSLDFNYGYTF
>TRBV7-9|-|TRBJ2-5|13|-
TGTGCCAGCAGCCCAGGGTCCCACGAGACCCAGTACTTC
CASSPGSHETQYF
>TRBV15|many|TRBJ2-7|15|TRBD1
TGTGCCACCAGCGGGGACAGGGGCCCCTCCTACGAGCAGTACTTC
CATSGDRGPSYEQYF
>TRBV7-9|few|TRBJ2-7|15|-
TGTGCCAGCAGCTTAACTCCGGGACGAGACTACGAGCAGTACTTC
CASSLTPGRDYEQYF
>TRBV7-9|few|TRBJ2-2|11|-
TGTGCCAGCAGTTACACCCGGGAGCTGTTTTTT
CASSYTRELFF
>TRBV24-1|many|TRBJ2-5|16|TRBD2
TGTGCCACCAGTGATCCATCGCTAGCGGGTCGAGAGACCCAGTACTTC
CATSDPSLAGRETQYF
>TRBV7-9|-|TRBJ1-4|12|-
TGTGCCAGCAGCCAACAACCCGGACGTCTGTTTTTT
CASSQQPGRLFF
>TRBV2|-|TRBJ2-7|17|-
TGTGCCAGCAGTGCTAGTGGCCCCCCTAGGGGGTCCTACGAGCAGTACTTC
CASSASGPPRGSYEQYF
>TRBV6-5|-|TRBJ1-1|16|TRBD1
TGTGCCAGCAGTTACGCGGGACAGCCGAGGATCACTGAAGCTTTCTTT
CASSYAGQPRITEAFF
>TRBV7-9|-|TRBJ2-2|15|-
TGTGCCAGCAGCTTATTCGACAGCGGGACCGGGGAGCTGTTTTTT
CASSLFDSGTGELFF
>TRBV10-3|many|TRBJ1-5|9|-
TGTGTAGGCAATCAGCCCCAGCATTTT
CVGNQPQHF
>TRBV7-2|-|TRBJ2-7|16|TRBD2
TGTGCCAGCAGCTTAGCGATGACTAGCGGGAGTTACGAGCAGTACTTC
CASSLAMTSGSYEQYF
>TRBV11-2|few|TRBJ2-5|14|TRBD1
TGTGCCAGCAGCTCTCTCCAGGGGGCACAGACCCAGTACTTC
CASSSLQGAQTQYF
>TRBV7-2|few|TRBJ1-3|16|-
TGTGCCAGCAGCTTAGTGTTAGCGGGATATGGAAACACCATATATTTT
CASSLVLAGYGNTIYF
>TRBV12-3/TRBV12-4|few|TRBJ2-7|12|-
TGTGCCAGCAGTTTTTACCGGGACAAGCAGTACTTC
CASSFYRDKQYF
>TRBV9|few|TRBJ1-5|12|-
TGTGCCAGCTCACATGGGGATCAGCCCCAGCATTTT
CASSHGDQPQHF
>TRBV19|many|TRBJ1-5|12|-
TGTGCCAGTAGTATATGGGGTCAGCCCCAGCATTTT
CASSIWGQPQHF
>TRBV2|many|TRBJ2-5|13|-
TGTGCCAGCAGCGAGGGCGCGTTAGAGACCCAGTACTTC
CASSEGALETQYF
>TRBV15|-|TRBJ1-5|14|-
TGTGCCACCAGCGGCCTGGGGAGCAATCAGCCCCAGCATTTT
CATSGLGSNQPQHF
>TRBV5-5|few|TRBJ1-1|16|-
TGTGCCAGCAGCTTGAAAACAGCCTCGATGAACACTGAAGCTTTCTTT
CASSLKTASMNTEAFF
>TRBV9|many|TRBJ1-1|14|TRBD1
TGTGCCAGCAGCGCAGAGACAGGGCTGGCTGAAGCTTTCTTT
CASSAETGLAEAFF
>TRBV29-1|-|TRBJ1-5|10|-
TGCAGCTTGGGGGGTCAGCCCCAGCATTTT
CSLGGQPQHF
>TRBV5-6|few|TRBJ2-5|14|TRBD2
TGTGCCAGCAGCTTGTTCGTAGCGGGAGAGACCCAGTACTTC
CASSLFVAGETQYF
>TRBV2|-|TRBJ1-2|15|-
TGTGCCAGTTCGCCCGGCGGGGATACCAACTATGGCTACACCTTC
CASSPGGDTNYGYTF
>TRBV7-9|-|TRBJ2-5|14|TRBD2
TGTGCCAGCAGCTCGAGCGGGAGGTTGGAGACCCAGTACTTC
CASSSSGRLETQYF
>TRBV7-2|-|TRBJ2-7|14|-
TGTGCCAGCAGCTCAAAGCAGACCCTGTTCGAGCAGTACTTC
CASSSKQTLFEQYF
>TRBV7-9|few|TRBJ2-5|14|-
TGTGCCAGCAGCGCCTTCGGGGCTGAAGAGACCCAGTACTTC
CASSAFGAEETQYF
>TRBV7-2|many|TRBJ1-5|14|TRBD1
TGTGCCAGCAGCGTGACAGGGGCAGCTCAGCCCCAGCATTTT
CASSVTGAAQPQHF
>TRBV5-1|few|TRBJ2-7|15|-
TGCGCCAGCAGCTTGGTATCAAGACTAGACTACGAGCAGTACTTC
CASSLVSRLDYEQYF
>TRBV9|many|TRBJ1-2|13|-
TGTGCCAGCAGCAGAGACGGTGGGCTAGGCTACACCTTC
CASSRDGGLGYTF
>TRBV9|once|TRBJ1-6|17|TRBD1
TGTGCCAGCAGCGACCCTCGGGACGGGACAGGGGGATCACCCCTCCACTTT
CASSDPRDGTGGSPLHF